Presented here are 21 T cell receptor beta chains from one specimen sequenced in a study of HIV-infected children after antiretroviral therapy interruption. RNA-based 3' RACE libraries used unique molecular identifiers. TCRdb re-called the 3' RACE reads through MiXCR, storing one row per CDR3 protein. This table has about 86,000 distinct CDR3 sequences, around 6.9% appearing once. The treatment here: PENTA 11 planned treatment interruption arm or continuous ART arm. Material: CD45RA+ CD4+ T cells from PBMCs, pooled from several time points, obtained from a donor given antiretroviral therapy, either interrupted or continuous. Subset in this sample: naive CD4+ CD45RA+ CD45RO- T cells. The receptor set was obtained from a pool of human donors with HIV.

This clonotype was counted at least ten times. V is TRBV9 and J is TRBJ2-4, with D uncertain. Looked up from germline, CDR1 is SGDLS and CDR2 is YYNGEE. This CDR3 comprises 15 residues. Trimming stripped 0 bases from V and 11 bases from J, with 18 bases between. The CDR3 nucleotides read TGTGCCAGCAGCGTAGTTAGTATCCTCCCCGGATTTCAGTACTTC. It specifies CASSVVSILPGFQYF.

This clonotype was seen repeatedly, ten times or more. This chain links TRBV18 with TRBJ2-3; no firm D call. CDR3 length: 12 amino acids. Trimming removed 2 bases from V and 5 bases from J, with 5 bases in between. CDR1 KGHSH and CDR2 LQKENI come from the germline V gene. The CDR3 region has the DNA TGTGCCAGCTCACCAAGTTTAGATACGCAGTATTTT. Protein product: CASSPSLDTQYF.

The table lists this clonotype with many counts. The genes are TRBV18 and TRBJ1-2; TRBD1 matches 7 bases. CDR1 is KGHSH, CDR2 LQKENI, per germline. J lost 4 bases, V lost 3 bases, and 8 bases had no gene match. The CDR3 length is 15 residues. As DNA, the CDR3 is TGTGCCAGCTCACCCGACAGGGAAGTTTTCTATGGCTACACCTTC. It codes for CASSPDREVFYGYTF.

At least ten counts were recorded for this clonotype. The chain is built from TRBV20-1 and TRBJ1-2; D uncertain. Trimming shortened V by 3 bases and J by 8 bases, and 13 bases separated the two germline ends. The CDR3 spans 12 residues. CDR1 DFQATT and CDR2 SNEGSKA come from the germline V gene (reference sequence). CDR3 nucleotides: TGCAGTGCTAGTGGCCAGAGTTTCGGCTACACCTTC. Translated, it gives CSASGQSFGYTF.

This clonotype was seen many times. This chain joins TRBV28 and TRBJ2-1, with D hard to call. Germline CDR1 MDHEN, CDR2 SYDVKM. This CDR3 has 13 residues. Trimming removed 3 bases at V and 1 base at J, with 4 bases between. Written as DNA, the CDR3 is TGTGCCAGCAGTTTCAGGTCCTACAATGAGCAGTTCTTC. Amino acids: CASSFRSYNEQFF.

This clonotype was seen at least ten times. The gene calls are TRBV7-2 and TRBJ2-5; 8 bases are a match to TRBD2. There are 15 residues in the CDR3. Trimming removed 1 base from V and 2 bases from J; junction bases left unmatched: 3. In germline, CDR1 is SGHTA, CDR2 FQGNSA. CDR3 sequence (DNA): TGTGCCAGCAGCTTAGACGCGGGGGGACAAGAGACCCAGTACTTC. It is translated as CASSLDAGGQETQYF.

This clonotype was seen ten or more times. The CDR3: CASSWTGLAGGNEQFF. The CDR3 bases are TGTGCCAGCAGCTGGACTGGACTAGCGGGGGGGAATGAGCAGTTCTTC. The chain links TRBV5-5 to TRBJ2-1; 15 bases match TRBD2. CDR3 length: 16 amino acids. Germline trimming cut 3 bases from V and 7 bases from J; bases unmatched to any gene: 5. CDR1 is SGHKS and CDR2 is YYEKEE in the germline V gene (reference sequence).

This clonotype was observed at least ten times. J is TRBJ2-7 and V is TRBV20-1; no clear D gene. CDR1 and CDR2 from the germline V gene are DFQATT and SNEGSKA (reference sequence). V was pared by 0 bases and J by 10 bases, with 10 bases between. CDR3 length equals 11 residues. This chain's CDR3 is CSARDGWDQYF. CDR3 coding DNA: TGCAGTGCTAGAGATGGCTGGGATCAGTACTTC.

The sample holds a few counts of this clonotype. This rearrangement joins TRBV27 to TRBJ2-7, with D uncertain. Trimming cost V 5 bases and J 6 bases, with 14 bases left between them. CDR3 length: 13 amino acids. Germline-derived CDR1 and CDR2 are MNHEY and SMNVEV (reference sequence). The CDR3 coding sequence is TGTGCCAGCAGTGTTACCCACGCCTCCGAGCAGTACTTC. The encoded protein is CASSVTHASEQYF.

This sequence joins TRBV6-6 and TRBJ2-1; D is unclear. Per germline, CDR1 MNHNY and CDR2 SVGAGI (reference sequence). V was trimmed by 4 bases and J by 4 bases, leaving 8 bases between them. This CDR3 region has 13 residues. The CDR3 nucleotides are TGTGCCAGCAGTTTGGAAGGGTACAATGAGCAGTTCTTC. Translation gives CASSLEGYNEQFF.

This chain links TRBV30 with TRBJ2-1, with TRBD2 matching over 9 bases. V was pared by 2 bases and J by 7 bases, with 3 bases of the junction left unmatched. The CDR3 extends over 13 amino acids. Germline assignment: CDR1 GTSNPN and CDR2 SVGIG (reference sequence). The CDR3 sequence is CAWSRLAGNEQFF. For the CDR3, the DNA is TGTGCCTGGAGTAGGCTAGCGGGAAATGAGCAGTTCTTC.

This clonotype was seen more than once but under ten times. The rearrangement joins TRBV7-3 to TRBJ2-1, with 10 bases lining up with TRBD1. Trimming removed 6 bases from V and 8 bases from J; junction bases left unmatched: 10. The CDR3 totals 15 residues. The V gene's germline CDR1 is SGHTA and CDR2 FQGTGA. CDR3 nucleotide sequence: TGTGCCAGCAGTCTGGACAGGGGGGAGGTGGATGAGCAGTTCTTC. This gives the protein CASSLDRGEVDEQFF.

The rearrangement uses TRBV9 and TRBJ1-1, with 8 bases that match TRBD1. J gave up 0 bases and V 1 base, and 8 bases lay outside the gene matches. The CDR3 is 17 amino acids. CDR1 is SGDLS, CDR2 YYNGEE, per germline. In DNA form, the CDR3 reads TGTGCCAGCAGCGTAAGTGGACAGGGACCGTTGAACACTGAAGCTTTCTTT. It is translated as CASSVSGQGPLNTEAFF.

This clonotype appeared many times. This chain links TRBV20-1 with TRBJ2-1; TRBD1 might be the D (5 bases). CDR1 is DFQATT, CDR2 SNEGSKA, per germline (reference sequence). This CDR3 region has 12 residues. Trimming shortened V by 6 bases and J by 4 bases, and 10 bases separated the two germline ends. CDR3 nucleotide sequence: TGCAGTGCAGACAGAGAATACAATGAGCAGTTCTTC. Amino acids: CSADREYNEQFF.

The sample holds many counts of this clonotype. The V and J genes are TRBV11-3 and TRBJ2-3, with a tentative D call TRBD1 (6 bases). Trimming pared 1 base from V and 2 bases from J, leaving 10 bases between. Germline CDR1 reads SGHNT; CDR2 reads YENEEA. The CDR3 loop spans 15 amino acids. This CDR3 reads CASSLGRTATDTQYF. CDR3 nucleotide sequence: TGTGCCAGCAGCTTAGGAAGGACAGCCACAGATACGCAGTATTTT.

Turning to this clonotype: A junction end diverges from the germline sequence, so it may reflect a read error. The J gene is TRBJ2-7, the V gene TRBV12-3 or TRBV12-4; maybe TRBD2 (5 bases). The CDR3 loop spans 11 amino acids. The CDR3 loop reads CASSLPGELYF. CDR3 nucleotides: TGTGCCAGCAGTTTGCCCGGGGAGCTGTACTTC.

This clonotype was seen repeatedly, ten times or more. This chain links TRBV10-3 with TRBJ2-7; the D gene is possibly TRBD2 (6 bases). The CDR3 loop spans 13 amino acids. Germline CDR1 is ENHRY and CDR2 is SYGVKD. V was cut by 6 bases and J by 1 base, with 10 bases left in between. CDR3 sequence (DNA): TGTGCCATCAGGCGGGACGGATCCTACGAGCAGTACTTC. Its protein product is CAIRRDGSYEQYF.

This clonotype was detected many times. V gene TRBV7-2 combines with J gene TRBJ2-3; no clear D gene. CDR3 length: 13 amino acids. Per germline, CDR1 SGHTA and CDR2 FQGNSA. V was trimmed by 1 base and J by 6 bases, leaving 8 bases between them. CDR3: CASSLVRRDTQYF. CDR3 in DNA: TGTGCCAGCAGCTTAGTCCGTCGCGATACGCAGTATTTT.

This clonotype was detected ten times or more. The chain carries TRBV5-1 and TRBJ1-5, with a possible D match to TRBD1 (5 bases). The CDR3 covers 14 residues. Germline V gene data show CDR1 as SGHRS and CDR2 as YFSETQ. The ends were cut back, 4 bases at V and 0 bases at J, with 8 bases in the middle. The CDR3 loop is CASSAGPSNQPQHF. The CDR3 DNA is TGCGCCAGCAGCGCGGGACCTAGCAATCAGCCCCAGCATTTT.

This clonotype was observed many times. The rearrangement links TRBV15 to TRBJ2-3; D is ambiguous. The germline gives CDR1 LNHNV, CDR2 YYDKDF (reference sequence). The length of the CDR3 is 13 residues. The V and J ends lost 3 bases and 2 bases respectively, with 6 bases between them. The DNA of the CDR3 is TGTGCCACCAGCAGGCCGGCCACAGATACGCAGTATTTT. It encodes CATSRPATDTQYF.

This clonotype was observed many times. The chain is built from TRBV5-6 and TRBJ2-1; D is undetermined. The V end lost 3 bases, the J end lost 7 bases, and 17 bases lay between the germline ends. From germline, CDR1 is SGHDT and CDR2 YYEEEE. The CDR3 totals 15 residues. CDR3 amino acids: CASSSKKHTVNEQFF. CDR3 in DNA: TGTGCCAGCAGCTCTAAAAAACACACCGTAAATGAGCAGTTCTTC.